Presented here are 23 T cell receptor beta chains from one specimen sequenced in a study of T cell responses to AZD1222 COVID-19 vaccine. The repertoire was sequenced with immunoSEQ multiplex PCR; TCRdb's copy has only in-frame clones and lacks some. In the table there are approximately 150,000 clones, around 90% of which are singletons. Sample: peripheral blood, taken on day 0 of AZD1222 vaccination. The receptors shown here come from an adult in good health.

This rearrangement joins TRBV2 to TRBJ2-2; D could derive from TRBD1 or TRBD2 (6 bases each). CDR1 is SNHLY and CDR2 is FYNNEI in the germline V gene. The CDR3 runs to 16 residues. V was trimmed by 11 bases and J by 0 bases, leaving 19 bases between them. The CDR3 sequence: CASSRGLSSNTGELFF. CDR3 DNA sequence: TGTGCCTCATCCCGGGGGCTGAGTTCGAACACCGGGGAGCTGTTTTTT.

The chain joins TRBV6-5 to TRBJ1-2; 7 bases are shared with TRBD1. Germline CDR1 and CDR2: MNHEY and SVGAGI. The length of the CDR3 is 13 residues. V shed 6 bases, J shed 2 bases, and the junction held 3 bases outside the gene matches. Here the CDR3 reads CASRGTANYGYTF. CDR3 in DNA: TGTGCCAGCAGGGGGACAGCGAACTATGGCTACACCTTC.

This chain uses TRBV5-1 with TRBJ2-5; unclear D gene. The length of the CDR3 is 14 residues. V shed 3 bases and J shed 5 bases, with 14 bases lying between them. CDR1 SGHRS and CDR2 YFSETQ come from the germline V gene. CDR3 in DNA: TGCGCCAGCAGCTCTCTGTGGGGTTCGGAGACCCAGTACTTC. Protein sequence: CASSSLWGSETQYF.

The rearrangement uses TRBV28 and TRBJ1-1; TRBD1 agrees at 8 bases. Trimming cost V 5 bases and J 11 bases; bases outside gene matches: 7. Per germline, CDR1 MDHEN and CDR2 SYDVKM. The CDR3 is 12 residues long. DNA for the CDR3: TGTGCCAGCAGTCAACCGGGACAGGTGGCTTTCTTT. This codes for CASSQPGQVAFF.

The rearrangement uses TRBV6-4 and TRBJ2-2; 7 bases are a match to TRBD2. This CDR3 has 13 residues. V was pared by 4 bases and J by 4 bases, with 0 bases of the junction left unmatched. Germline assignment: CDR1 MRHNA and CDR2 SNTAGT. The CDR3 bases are TGTGCCAGCAGTGCTAGCGGCACCGGGGAGCTGTTTTTT. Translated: CASSASGTGELFF.

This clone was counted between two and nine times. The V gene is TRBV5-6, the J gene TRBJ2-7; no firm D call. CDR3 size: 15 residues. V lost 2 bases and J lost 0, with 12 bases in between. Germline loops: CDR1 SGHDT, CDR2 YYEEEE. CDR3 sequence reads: CASSFALMSSYEQYF. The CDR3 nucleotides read TGTGCCAGCAGCTTCGCCCTGATGAGCTCCTACGAGCAGTACTTC. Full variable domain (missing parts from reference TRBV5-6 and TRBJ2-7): DAGVTQSPTHLIKTRGQQVTLRCSPKSGHDTVSWYQQALGQGPQFIFQYYEEEERQRGNFPDRFSGHQFPNYSSELNVNALLLGDSALYLCASSFALMSSYEQYFGPGTRLTVT.

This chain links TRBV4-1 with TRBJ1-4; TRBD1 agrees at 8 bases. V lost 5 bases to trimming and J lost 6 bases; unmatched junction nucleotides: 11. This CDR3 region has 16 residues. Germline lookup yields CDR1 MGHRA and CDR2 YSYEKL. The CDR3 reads CASSRQSGTGYEKLFF. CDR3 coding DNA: TGCGCCAGCAGCAGACAGTCCGGGACAGGTTATGAAAAACTGTTTTTT.

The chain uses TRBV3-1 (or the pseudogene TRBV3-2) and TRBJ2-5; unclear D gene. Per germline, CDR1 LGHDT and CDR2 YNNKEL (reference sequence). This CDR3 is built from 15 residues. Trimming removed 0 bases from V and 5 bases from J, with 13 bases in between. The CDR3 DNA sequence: TGTGCCAGCAGCCAAGATCTACGTACCCTGGAGACCCAGTACTTC. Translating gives CASSQDLRTLETQYF.

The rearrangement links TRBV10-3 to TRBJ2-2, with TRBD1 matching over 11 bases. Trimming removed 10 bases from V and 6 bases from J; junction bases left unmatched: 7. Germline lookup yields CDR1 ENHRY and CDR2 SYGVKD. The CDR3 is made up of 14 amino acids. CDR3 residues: CASLGQGAAGELFF. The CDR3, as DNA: TGTGCCAGCCTTGGACAGGGGGCTGCCGGGGAGCTGTTTTTT.

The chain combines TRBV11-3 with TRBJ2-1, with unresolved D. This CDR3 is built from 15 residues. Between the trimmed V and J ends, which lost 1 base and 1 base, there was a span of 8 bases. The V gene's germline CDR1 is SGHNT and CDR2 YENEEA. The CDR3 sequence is CASSLGPGSYNEQFF. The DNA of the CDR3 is TGTGCCAGCAGCTTAGGGCCTGGTTCCTACAATGAGCAGTTCTTC.

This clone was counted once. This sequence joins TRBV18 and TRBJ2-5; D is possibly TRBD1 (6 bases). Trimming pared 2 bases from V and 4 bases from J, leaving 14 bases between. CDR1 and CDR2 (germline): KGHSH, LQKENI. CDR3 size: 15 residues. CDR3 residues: CASSPERVGGETQYF. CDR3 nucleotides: TGTGCCAGCTCACCAGAAAGGGTAGGGGGAGAGACCCAGTACTTC. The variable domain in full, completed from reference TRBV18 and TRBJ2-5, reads NAGVMQNPRHLVRRRGQEARLRCSPMKGHSHVYWYRQLPEEGLKFMVYLQKENIIDESGMPKERFSAEFPKEGPSILRIQQVVRGDSAAYFCASSPERVGGETQYFGPGTRLLVL.

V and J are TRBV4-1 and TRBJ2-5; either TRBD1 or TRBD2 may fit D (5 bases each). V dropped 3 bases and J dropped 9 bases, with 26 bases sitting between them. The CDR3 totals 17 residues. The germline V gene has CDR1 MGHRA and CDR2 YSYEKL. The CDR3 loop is CASSHINSGRRAWAQYF. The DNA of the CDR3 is TGCGCCAGCAGCCACATCAATTCGGGACGGCGTGCATGGGCCCAGTACTTC.

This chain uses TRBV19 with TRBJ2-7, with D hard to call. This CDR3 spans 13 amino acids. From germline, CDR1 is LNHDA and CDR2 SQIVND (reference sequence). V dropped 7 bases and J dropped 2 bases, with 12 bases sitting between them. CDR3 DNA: TGTGCCAGTAACAAAGGGATAACCTACGAGCAGTACTTC. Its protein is CASNKGITYEQYF. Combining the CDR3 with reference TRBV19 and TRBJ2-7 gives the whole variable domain DGGITQSPKYLFRKEGQNVTLSCEQNLNHDAMYWYRQDPGQGLRLIYYSQIVNDFQKGDIAEGYSVSREKKESFPLTVTSAQKNPTAFYLCASNKGITYEQYFGPGTRLTVT.

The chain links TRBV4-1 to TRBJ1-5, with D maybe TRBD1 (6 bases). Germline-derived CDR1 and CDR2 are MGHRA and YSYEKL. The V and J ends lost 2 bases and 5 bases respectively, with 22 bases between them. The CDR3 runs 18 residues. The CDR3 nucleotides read TGCGCCAGCAGCCAATTTCCCCGGGGGGGCGCATCCGATCAGCCCCAGCATTTT. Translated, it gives CASSQFPRGGASDQPQHF.

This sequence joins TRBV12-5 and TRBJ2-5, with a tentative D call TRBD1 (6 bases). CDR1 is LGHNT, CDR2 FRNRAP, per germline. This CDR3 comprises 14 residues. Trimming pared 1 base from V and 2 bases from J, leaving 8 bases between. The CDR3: CASGLGTAQETQYF. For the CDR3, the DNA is TGTGCTAGTGGTTTGGGGACAGCACAAGAGACCCAGTACTTC.

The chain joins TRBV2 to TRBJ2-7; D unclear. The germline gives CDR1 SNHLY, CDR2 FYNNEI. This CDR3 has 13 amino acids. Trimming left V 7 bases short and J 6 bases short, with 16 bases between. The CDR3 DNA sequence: TGTGCCAGCATCGGGCTGGGAAAACTCGAGCAGTACTTC. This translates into CASIGLGKLEQYF.

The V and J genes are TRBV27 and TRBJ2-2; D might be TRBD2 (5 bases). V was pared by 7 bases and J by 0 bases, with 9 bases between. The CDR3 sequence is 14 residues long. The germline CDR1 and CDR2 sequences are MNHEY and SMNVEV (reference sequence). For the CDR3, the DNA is TGTGCCAGCACTGACTACCCGAACACCGGGGAGCTGTTTTTT. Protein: CASTDYPNTGELFF.

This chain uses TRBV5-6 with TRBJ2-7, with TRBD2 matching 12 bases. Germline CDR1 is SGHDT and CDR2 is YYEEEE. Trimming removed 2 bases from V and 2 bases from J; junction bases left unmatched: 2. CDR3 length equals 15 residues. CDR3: CASSFGLAGTYEQYF. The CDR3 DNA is TGTGCCAGCAGCTTCGGACTAGCGGGGACCTACGAGCAGTACTTC.

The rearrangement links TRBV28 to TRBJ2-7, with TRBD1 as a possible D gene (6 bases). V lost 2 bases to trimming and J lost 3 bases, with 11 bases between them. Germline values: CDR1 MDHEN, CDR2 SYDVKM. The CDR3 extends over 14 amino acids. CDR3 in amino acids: CASSLVQQGYEQYF. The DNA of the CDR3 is TGTGCCAGCAGTTTAGTTCAACAGGGCTACGAGCAGTACTTC.

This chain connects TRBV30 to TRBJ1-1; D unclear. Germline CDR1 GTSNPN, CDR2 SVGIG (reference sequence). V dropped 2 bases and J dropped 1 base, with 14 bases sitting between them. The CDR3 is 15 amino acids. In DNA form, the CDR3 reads TGTGCCTGGAGTCCCGGCCACGTCGGGAACACTGAAGCTTTCTTT. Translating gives CAWSPGHVGNTEAFF.

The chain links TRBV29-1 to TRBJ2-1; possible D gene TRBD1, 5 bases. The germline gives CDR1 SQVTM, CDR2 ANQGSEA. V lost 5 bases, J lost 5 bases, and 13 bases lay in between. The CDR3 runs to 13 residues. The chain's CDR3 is CSVTRVFDNEQFF. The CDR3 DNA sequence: TGCAGCGTTACCAGGGTTTTTGACAATGAGCAGTTCTTC.

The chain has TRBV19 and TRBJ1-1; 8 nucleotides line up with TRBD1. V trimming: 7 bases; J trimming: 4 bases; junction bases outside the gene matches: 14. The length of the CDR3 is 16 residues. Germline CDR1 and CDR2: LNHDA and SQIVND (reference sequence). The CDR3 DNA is TGTGCCAGTACCGGACAGGGAATCAGTTGGGGCACTGAAGCTTTCTTT. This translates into CASTGQGISWGTEAFF.

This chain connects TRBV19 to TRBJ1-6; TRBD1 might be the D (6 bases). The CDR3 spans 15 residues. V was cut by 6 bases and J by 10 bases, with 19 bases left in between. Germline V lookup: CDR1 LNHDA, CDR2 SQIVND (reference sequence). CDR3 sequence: CASRERQAGGSPLHF. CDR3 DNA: TGTGCCAGTAGGGAGAGACAGGCCGGCGGATCACCCCTCCACTTT.